This entry describes one T cell receptor (beta chain). This table comes from immunoSEQ multiplex PCR, and its TCRdb copy is limited to in-frame clones, with some not included. Of just over 150,000 clones listed, about 90% are singletons. This sample was taken from a study of T cell responses to AZD1222 COVID-19 vaccine. The V end was cut by 0 bases, the J end by 1 base, with 4 bases between. The length of the CDR3 is 14 residues. CDR1 and CDR2 from the germline V gene are MNHEY and SVGEGT. This TCR was recovered from an adult who received the AZD1222 COVID-19 vaccine. The sequenced sample was peripheral blood, obtained 28 days after the second AZD1222 dose. The rearrangement joins TRBV6-2 or TRBV6-3 to TRBJ1-3; D ambiguous. The CDR3 DNA sequence: TGTGCCAGCAGTTACTCCCAATCTGGAAACACCATATATTTT. This gives the protein CASSYSQSGNTIYF.